The 30 T cell receptor beta chains in this list originate from one sample, sequenced in a study of CD8+ T cells in alopecia areata. Sequencing templates came from extracted RNA that was reverse transcribed into cDNA. Some clones are missing from TCRdb's copy, which holds only in-frame ones; the method was immunoSEQ multiplex PCR. This repertoire shows more than 100,000 clones, around 60% found once; its top ten account for less than 5.5%. The input for sequencing was CD4+ T cells sorted from blood, taken at week 0. The origin of the receptors is a human donor with alopecia areata.

The V call is TRBV7-2, the J call TRBJ2-3; D gene ambiguous. The V end lost 6 bases, the J end lost 6 bases, and 10 bases lay between the germline ends. Germline CDR1 is SGHTA and CDR2 is FQGNSA. The CDR3 loop spans 12 amino acids. CDR3 residues: CASSLTADTQYF. As DNA, the CDR3 is TGTGCCAGCAGTCTAACAGCTGATACGCAGTATTTT.

The V and J genes are TRBV5-1 and TRBJ2-1; D is unclear. The CDR3 has 14 amino acids. The V end lost 4 bases, the J end lost 3 bases, and 11 bases lay between the germline ends. CDR1 is SGHRS, CDR2 YFSETQ, per germline. In DNA, the CDR3 is TGCGCCAGCAGCGGGGTTGGATACTACAATGAGCAGTTCTTC. Amino acids: CASSGVGYYNEQFF.

The chain recombines TRBV19 with TRBJ1-1; 9 nucleotides align to TRBD1. Per germline, CDR1 LNHDA and CDR2 SQIVND (reference sequence). V was clipped by 5 bases and J by 11 bases; unmatched bases: 6. The CDR3 has 12 residues. The CDR3 sequence: CASSPRTGDAFF. CDR3 nucleotide sequence: TGTGCCAGTAGTCCACGGACAGGGGACGCTTTCTTT.

This chain connects TRBV4-2 to TRBJ1-1; D gene unclear. Per germline, CDR1 LGHNA and CDR2 YNFKEQ. The V end was cut by 2 bases, the J end by 4 bases, with 5 bases between. The CDR3 spans 12 residues. CDR3 protein: CASSQLGTEAFF. The CDR3 DNA follows: TGTGCCAGCAGCCAACTCGGCACTGAAGCTTTCTTT.

The chain has TRBV5-1 and TRBJ2-1; TRBD1 matches at 7 bases. Unmatched junction bases numbered 6, after V lost 4 bases and J lost 8 bases. Looked up from germline, CDR1 is SGHRS and CDR2 is YFSETQ. There are 13 residues in the CDR3. The CDR3 bases are TGCGCCAGCAGCAGACAGGGCCGGGATGAGCAGTTCTTC. Its protein is CASSRQGRDEQFF.

This clone was counted a few times. The V gene is TRBV13, the J gene TRBJ2-7, with 14 nucleotides matching TRBD2. There are 17 residues in the CDR3. The V segment lost 1 base and the J segment 3 bases; nucleotides outside the gene matches: 5. Germline-derived CDR1 and CDR2 are PRHDT and FYEKMQ (reference sequence). DNA of the CDR3: TGTGCCAGCAGCTTAGTCAAGACTAGCGGGAGGGACTACGAGCAGTACTTC. It specifies CASSLVKTSGRDYEQYF.

V is TRBV5-1 and J is TRBJ1-4; no reliable D call. The CDR3 consists of 14 residues. The V end was cut by 3 bases, the J end by 8 bases, with 14 bases between. Per germline, CDR1 SGHRS and CDR2 YFSETQ. Here the CDR3 reads CASSSAVGREKLFF. The CDR3 nucleotides are TGCGCCAGCAGCTCGGCGGTGGGGAGGGAAAAACTGTTTTTT.

This clone was detected only a few times. This sequence joins TRBV7-2 and TRBJ2-7; 8 nucleotides line up with TRBD1. The CDR3 loop spans 16 amino acids. Trimming took 1 base from V and 1 from J; bases not matched to a gene: 6. Germline V gene lookup returns CDR1 SGHTA and CDR2 FQGNSA. The CDR3 sequence: CASSLDADRASYEQYF. Written as DNA, the CDR3 is TGTGCCAGCAGCTTAGATGCGGACAGGGCATCCTACGAGCAGTACTTC.

This clone was observed a few times. The chain employs TRBV29-1 and TRBJ2-7; D ambiguous. The CDR3 loop spans 11 amino acids. CDR1 SQVTM and CDR2 ANQGSEA come from the germline V gene. The germline V and J ends were trimmed by 3 bases and 3 bases, with 6 bases remaining between them. Here the CDR3 DNA reads TGCAGCGTTGATCTCGACTACGAGCAGTACTTC. It is translated as CSVDLDYEQYF.

This clone was counted between two and nine times. V usage is TRBV27 and J usage is TRBJ2-3; 10 bases line up with TRBD2. This CDR3 is built from 15 residues. Germline CDR1 MNHEY, CDR2 SMNVEV (reference sequence). Trimming cost V 6 bases and J 5 bases; bases outside gene matches: 8. CDR3 sequence (DNA): TGTGCCAGCAGACCAAGCGGGAGGGAACAAGATACGCAGTATTTT. Its protein is CASRPSGREQDTQYF.

This clone was observed a few times. This chain uses TRBV5-1 with TRBJ2-5; the D is unclear. Looked up from germline, CDR1 is SGHRS and CDR2 is YFSETQ. The CDR3 contains 12 residues. The V gene lost 4 bases and the J gene lost 5 bases, with 9 bases spanning the gap. The CDR3 nucleotides read TGCGCCAGCAGCCAGTCGATGGAGACCCAGTACTTC. It encodes CASSQSMETQYF.

The chain employs TRBV10-3 and TRBJ1-2; perhaps TRBD1 as D (5 bases). Trimming took 3 bases from V and 3 from J, leaving 14 bases between them. The CDR3 runs to 15 residues. CDR1 ENHRY and CDR2 SYGVKD come from the germline V gene. Here the CDR3 reads CAISDLGGRDYGYTF. CDR3 nucleotide sequence: TGTGCCATCAGTGATTTGGGGGGTAGGGACTATGGCTACACCTTC.

In DNA form, the CDR3 reads TGTGCCAGCAGCCTACCTCAGGGGGTCGGCTACACCTTC. Translating it yields CASSLPQGVGYTF. This chain uses TRBV7-2 with TRBJ1-2; 7 positions match TRBD1. This CDR3 spans 13 amino acids. Per germline, CDR1 SGHTA and CDR2 FQGNSA. Trimming removed 5 bases from V and 8 bases from J; junction bases left unmatched: 8.

The gene calls are TRBV15 and TRBJ1-6; D ambiguous. Trimming cost V 3 bases and J 0 bases, with 3 bases left between them. The CDR3 runs 14 residues. CDR1 and CDR2 from the germline V gene are LNHNV and YYDKDF (reference sequence). The CDR3 here is CATSRDSYNSPLHF. CDR3 sequence (DNA): TGTGCCACCAGCAGGGACTCCTATAATTCACCCCTCCACTTT.

This clone was counted a few times. V is TRBV7-9 and J is TRBJ2-7, with TRBD1 matching 9 bases. Germline-derived CDR1 and CDR2 are SEHNR and FQNEAQ (reference sequence). Trimming removed 4 bases from V and 5 bases from J; junction bases left unmatched: 6. CDR3 size: 14 residues. The CDR3 DNA is TGTGCCAGCAGCTCCCGGGACAGGGTCAACGAGCAGTACTTC. This codes for CASSSRDRVNEQYF. Full variable domain (missing parts from reference TRBV7-9 and TRBJ2-7): DTGVSQNPRHKITKRGQNVTFRCDPISEHNRLYWYRQTLGQGPEFLTYFQNEAQLEKSRLLSDRFSAERPKGSFSTLEIQRTEQGDSAMYLCASSSRDRVNEQYFGPGTRLTVT.

The chain recombines TRBV7-2 with TRBJ1-5, with a tentative D call TRBD1 (5 bases). The V gene's germline CDR1 is SGHTA and CDR2 FQGNSA. This CDR3 is built from 12 residues. The V end was cut by 3 bases, the J end by 9 bases, with 9 bases between. This CDR3 reads CASSFPGGPQHF. Written as DNA, the CDR3 is TGTGCCAGCAGCTTCCCGGGGGGGCCCCAGCATTTT.

This clone was counted a few times. The rearrangement joins TRBV30 to TRBJ1-4, with D tentatively TRBD1 (5 bases). The CDR3 has 13 residues. V lost 1 base and J 8 bases, leaving 11 bases between the germline ends. CDR1 and CDR2 from the germline V gene are GTSNPN and SVGIG (reference sequence). The CDR3 DNA is TGTGCCTGGAGTGGCAGGAGGGGCGAAAAACTGTTTTTT. Its protein product is CAWSGRRGEKLFF.

V gene TRBV5-4 combines with J gene TRBJ2-5; 11 nucleotides line up with TRBD2. Trimming cost V 4 bases and J 2 bases; bases outside gene matches: 4. This CDR3 is 15 amino acids long. Looked up from germline, CDR1 is SGHNT and CDR2 is YYREEE (reference sequence). CDR3 in amino acids: CASSAPSGRQETQYF. The CDR3 coding sequence is TGTGCCAGCAGCGCGCCTAGCGGGAGGCAAGAGACCCAGTACTTC.

This clone has a handful of counts. The junction shows a germline mismatch at one end, possibly a read error. As DNA, the CDR3 is TGTGCCAGCAGCCAAGTAATAGGGGTTACCTACGAGCAGTACTTC. Protein: CASSQVIGVTYEQYF. The genes are TRBV4-1 and TRBJ2-7; D perhaps matches TRBD1 (5 bases). The V gene's germline CDR1 is MGHRA and CDR2 YSYEKL. This CDR3 comprises 15 residues.

J is TRBJ2-2 and V is TRBV4-1, with D tentatively TRBD2 (6 bases). This CDR3 is 16 amino acids long. Germline V gives CDR1 MGHRA, CDR2 YSYEKL. V was pared by 6 bases and J by 5 bases, with 19 bases between. The CDR3 DNA reads TGCGCCAGCAGTCCGGAGGGACGAACACGAACCGGGGAGCTGTTTTTT. This sequence encodes CASSPEGRTRTGELFF.

The CDR3 loop is CASSELAGKDTQYF. The CDR3 DNA reads as TGTGCCAGCAGTGAGCTAGCCGGGAAGGATACGCAGTATTTT. The J gene is TRBJ2-3, the V gene TRBV2; D might be TRBD2 (5 bases). Germline V lookup: CDR1 SNHLY, CDR2 FYNNEI. The CDR3 has 14 amino acids. Trimming shortened V by 3 bases and J by 6 bases, and 13 bases separated the two germline ends. Full variable domain (remainder filled in from reference TRBV2 and TRBJ2-3): EPEVTQTPSHQVTQMGQEVILRCVPISNHLYFYWYRQILGQKVEFLVSFYNNEISEKSEIFDDQFSVERPDGSNFTLKIRSTKLEDSAMYFCASSELAGKDTQYFGPGTRLTVL.

The V and J genes are TRBV7-3 and TRBJ2-3; D is unresolved. V shed 2 bases and J shed 2 bases, with 5 bases lying between them. The CDR3 consists of 13 residues. Germline CDR1 and CDR2: SGHTA and FQGTGA. The CDR3, as DNA: TGTGCCAGCAGCTTATCCATCACAGATACGCAGTATTTT. Translation: CASSLSITDTQYF.

The chain employs TRBV9 and TRBJ2-6; D remains ambiguous. V was trimmed by 1 base and J by 0 bases, leaving 5 bases between them. The germline gives CDR1 SGDLS, CDR2 YYNGEE. This CDR3 contains 15 residues. This CDR3 reads CASSVTGSGANVLTF. The DNA of the CDR3 is TGTGCCAGCAGCGTAACGGGCTCTGGGGCCAACGTCCTGACTTTC.

The chain carries TRBV5-1 and TRBJ1-2; D is ambiguous. The germline CDR1 and CDR2 sequences are SGHRS and YFSETQ. V dropped 7 bases and J dropped 2 bases, with 12 bases sitting between them. This CDR3 has 13 residues. For the CDR3, the DNA is TGCGCCAGCTCTTCGGCAAACAACTATGGCTACACCTTC. It yields the protein CASSSANNYGYTF.

The V call is TRBV9, the J call TRBJ1-1; TRBD1 agrees at 8 bases. The germline V gene has CDR1 SGDLS and CDR2 YYNGEE. V shed 0 bases and J 2 bases; nucleotides not matched to a gene: 3. This CDR3 is built from 15 residues. This CDR3 is CASSVGQGANTEAFF. The CDR3 region has the DNA TGTGCCAGCAGCGTAGGGCAGGGGGCTAACACTGAAGCTTTCTTT.

Written as DNA, the CDR3 is TGTGCCAGCAGGGCAGGGGTCTTCACAGATACGCAGTATTTT. Translating gives CASRAGVFTDTQYF. The chain couples TRBV7-2 to TRBJ2-3, with D possibly TRBD1 on 6 matching bases. The germline CDR1 and CDR2 sequences are SGHTA and FQGNSA. V was shortened by 6 bases and J by 2 bases, with 12 bases between the two germline ends. The CDR3 runs 14 residues.

The chain joins TRBV7-9 to TRBJ1-4, with TRBD1 matching over 7 bases. CDR1 is SEHNR and CDR2 is FQNEAQ in the germline V gene (reference sequence). The CDR3 has 16 amino acids. The V segment lost 5 bases and the J segment 0 bases; nucleotides outside the gene matches: 6. The CDR3 DNA reads TGTGCCAGCAGCAACAGGGGTTCGGCAACTAATGAAAAACTGTTTTTT. This translates into CASSNRGSATNEKLFF.

V gene TRBV5-6 combines with J gene TRBJ2-2; no clear D. Germline V gene data show CDR1 as SGHDT and CDR2 as YYEEEE. V dropped 0 bases and J dropped 6 bases, with 3 bases sitting between them. This CDR3 has 12 residues. DNA for the CDR3: TGTGCCAGCAGCTTGGTGGCCGGGGAGCTGTTTTTT. Protein product: CASSLVAGELFF.

This clone has only one observation. This rearrangement joins TRBV10-3 to TRBJ1-5; D possibly corresponds to TRBD1 (6 bases). CDR3 length: 12 amino acids. V lost 9 bases to trimming and J lost 5 bases, with 11 bases between them. Germline CDR1 is ENHRY and CDR2 is SYGVKD. CDR3 nucleotide sequence: TGTGCCATAGGACAGCCTGATCAGCCCCAGCATTTT. It specifies CAIGQPDQPQHF.

The V call is TRBV9, the J call TRBJ1-1; possibly TRBD1 for D (5 bases). Trimming took off 0 bases at V and 10 bases at J, with 19 bases between the two ends. Germline V gives CDR1 SGDLS, CDR2 YYNGEE. The CDR3 spans 15 residues. CDR3 in amino acids: CASSVDLTGEVGAFF. For the CDR3, the DNA is TGTGCCAGCAGCGTAGACCTTACAGGTGAAGTTGGAGCTTTCTTT.